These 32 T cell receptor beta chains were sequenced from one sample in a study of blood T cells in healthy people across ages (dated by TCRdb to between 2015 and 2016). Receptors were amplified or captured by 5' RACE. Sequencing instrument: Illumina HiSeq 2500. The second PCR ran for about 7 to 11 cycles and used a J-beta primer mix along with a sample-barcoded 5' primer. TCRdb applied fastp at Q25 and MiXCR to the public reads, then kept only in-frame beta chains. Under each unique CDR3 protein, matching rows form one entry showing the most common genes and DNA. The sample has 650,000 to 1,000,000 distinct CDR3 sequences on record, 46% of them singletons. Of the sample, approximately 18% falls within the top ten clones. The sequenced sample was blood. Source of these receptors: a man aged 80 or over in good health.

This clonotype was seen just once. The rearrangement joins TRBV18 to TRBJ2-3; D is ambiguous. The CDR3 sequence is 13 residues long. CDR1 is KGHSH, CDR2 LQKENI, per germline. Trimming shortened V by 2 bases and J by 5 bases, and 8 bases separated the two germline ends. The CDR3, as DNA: TGTGCCAGCTCACCAGGGGTGGAAGATACGCAGTATTTT. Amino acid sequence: CASSPGVEDTQYF.

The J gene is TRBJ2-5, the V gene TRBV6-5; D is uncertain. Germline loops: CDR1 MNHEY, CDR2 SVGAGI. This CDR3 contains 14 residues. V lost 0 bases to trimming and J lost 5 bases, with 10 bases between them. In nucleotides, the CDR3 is TGTGCCAGCAGTTACTCGAGAGTCTGGGAGACCCAGTACTTC. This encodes CASSYSRVWETQYF.

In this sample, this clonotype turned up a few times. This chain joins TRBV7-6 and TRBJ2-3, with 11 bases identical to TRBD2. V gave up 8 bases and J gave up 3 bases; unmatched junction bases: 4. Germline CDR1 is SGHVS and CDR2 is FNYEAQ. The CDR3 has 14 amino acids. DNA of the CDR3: TGTGCCAGCGTGGGACTAGCGGAAACAGATACGCAGTATTTT. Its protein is CASVGLAETDTQYF.

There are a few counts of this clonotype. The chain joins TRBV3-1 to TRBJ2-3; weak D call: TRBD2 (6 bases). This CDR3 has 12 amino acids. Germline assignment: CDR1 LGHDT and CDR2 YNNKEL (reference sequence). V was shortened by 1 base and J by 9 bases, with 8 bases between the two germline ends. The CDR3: CASSQGAGTQYF. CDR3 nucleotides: TGTGCCAGCAGCCAAGGAGCGGGCACGCAGTATTTT.

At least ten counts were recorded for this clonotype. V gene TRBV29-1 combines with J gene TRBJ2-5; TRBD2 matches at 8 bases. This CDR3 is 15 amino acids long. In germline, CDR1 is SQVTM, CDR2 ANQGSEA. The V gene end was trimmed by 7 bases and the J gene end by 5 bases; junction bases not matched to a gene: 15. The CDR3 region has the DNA TGCAGCGCTGGGTGGGGTAGCGGGATACAGGAGACCCAGTACTTC. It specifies CSAGWGSGIQETQYF.

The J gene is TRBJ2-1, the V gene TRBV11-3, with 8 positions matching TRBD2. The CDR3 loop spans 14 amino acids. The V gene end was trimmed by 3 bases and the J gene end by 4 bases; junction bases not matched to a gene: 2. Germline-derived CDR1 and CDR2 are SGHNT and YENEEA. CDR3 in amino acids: CASSFPGGYNEQFF. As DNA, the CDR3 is TGTGCCAGCAGCTTTCCGGGAGGGTACAATGAGCAGTTCTTC. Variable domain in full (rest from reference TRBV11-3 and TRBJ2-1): EAGVVQSPRYKIIEKKQPVAFWCNPISGHNTLYWYLQNLGQGPELLIRYENEEAVDDSQLPKDRFSAERLKGVDSTLKIQPAELGDSAVYLCASSFPGGYNEQFFGPGTRLTVL.

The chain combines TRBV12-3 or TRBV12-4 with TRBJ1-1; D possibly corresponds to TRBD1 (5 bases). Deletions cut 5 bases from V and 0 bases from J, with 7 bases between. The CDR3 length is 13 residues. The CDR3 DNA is TGTGCCAGCAGTAGACAGTTGAACACTGAAGCTTTCTTT. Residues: CASSRQLNTEAFF.

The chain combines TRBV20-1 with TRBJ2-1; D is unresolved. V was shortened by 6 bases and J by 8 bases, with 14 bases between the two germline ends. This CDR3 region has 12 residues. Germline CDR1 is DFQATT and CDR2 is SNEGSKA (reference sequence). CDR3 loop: CSASEYAHEQFF. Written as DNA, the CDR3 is TGCAGTGCGAGTGAATACGCGCATGAGCAGTTCTTC.

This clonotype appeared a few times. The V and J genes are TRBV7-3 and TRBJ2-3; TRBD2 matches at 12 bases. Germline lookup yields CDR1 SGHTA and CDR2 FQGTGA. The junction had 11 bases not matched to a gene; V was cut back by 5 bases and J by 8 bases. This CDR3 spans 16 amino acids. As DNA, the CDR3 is TGTGCCAGCAGCCCGGGCCCTGGACTAGCGGGATCTACGCAGTATTTT. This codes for CASSPGPGLAGSTQYF.

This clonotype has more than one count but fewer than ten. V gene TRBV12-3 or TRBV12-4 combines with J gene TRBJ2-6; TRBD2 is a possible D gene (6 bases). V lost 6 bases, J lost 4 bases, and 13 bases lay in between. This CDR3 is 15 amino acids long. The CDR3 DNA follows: TGTGCCAGCAGGGGGAGGAGAGCAGGGGCCAACGTCCTGACTTTC. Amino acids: CASRGRRAGANVLTF.

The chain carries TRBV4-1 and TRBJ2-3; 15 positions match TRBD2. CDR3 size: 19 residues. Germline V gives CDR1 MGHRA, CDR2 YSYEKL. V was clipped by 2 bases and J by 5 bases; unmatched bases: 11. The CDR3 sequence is CASSQSGPGLAGGGDTQYF. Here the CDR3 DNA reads TGCGCCAGCAGCCAAAGTGGACCGGGACTAGCGGGGGGCGGAGATACGCAGTATTTT.

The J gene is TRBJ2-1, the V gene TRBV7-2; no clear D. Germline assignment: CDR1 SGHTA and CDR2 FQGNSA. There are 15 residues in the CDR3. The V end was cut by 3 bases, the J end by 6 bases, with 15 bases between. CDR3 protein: CASSFNFRLSNEQFF. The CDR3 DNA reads TGTGCCAGCAGCTTCAATTTTAGGCTTAGCAATGAGCAGTTCTTC.

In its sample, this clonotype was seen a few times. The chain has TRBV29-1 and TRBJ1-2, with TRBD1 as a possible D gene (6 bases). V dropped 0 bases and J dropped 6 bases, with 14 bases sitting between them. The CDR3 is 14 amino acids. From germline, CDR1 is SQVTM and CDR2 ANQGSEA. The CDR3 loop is CSVEDQGITNGYTF. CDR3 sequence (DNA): TGCAGCGTTGAAGATCAGGGGATAACAAATGGCTACACCTTC.

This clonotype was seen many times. The CDR3 loop is CAMTPGLPSTDTQYF. The CDR3 coding sequence is TGTGCTATGACGCCGGGACTACCATCCACAGATACGCAGTATTTT. J is TRBJ2-3 and V is TRBV30; the match to TRBD2 covers 7 bases. CDR1 is GTSNPN, CDR2 SVGIG, per germline (reference sequence). The CDR3 contains 15 residues.

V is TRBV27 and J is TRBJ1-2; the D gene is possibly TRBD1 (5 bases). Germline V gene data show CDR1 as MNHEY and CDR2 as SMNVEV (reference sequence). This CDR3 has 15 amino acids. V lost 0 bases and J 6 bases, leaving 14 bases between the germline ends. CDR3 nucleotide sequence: TGTGCCAGCAGTTTATCGGGGACCACCCGGGATGGCTACACCTTC. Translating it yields CASSLSGTTRDGYTF.

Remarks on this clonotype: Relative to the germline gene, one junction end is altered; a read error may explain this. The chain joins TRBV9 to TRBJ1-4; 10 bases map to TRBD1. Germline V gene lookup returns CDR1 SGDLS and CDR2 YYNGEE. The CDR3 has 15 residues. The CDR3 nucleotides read TGTGCCAGCAGCGCCTCGGACAGGGGGAGTGAAAAACCGTTTTTT. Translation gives CASSASDRGSEKPFF. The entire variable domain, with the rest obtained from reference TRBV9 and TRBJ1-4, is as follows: DSGVTQTPKHLITATGQRVTLRCSPRSGDLSVYWYQQSLDQGLQFLIQYYNGEERAKGNILERFSAQQFPDLHSELNLSSLELGDSALYFCASSASDRGSEKPFFGSGTQLSVL.

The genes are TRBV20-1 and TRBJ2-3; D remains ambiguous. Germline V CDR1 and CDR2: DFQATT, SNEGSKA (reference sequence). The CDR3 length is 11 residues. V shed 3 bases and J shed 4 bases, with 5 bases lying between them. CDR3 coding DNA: TGCAGTGCTAGCTTTCCAGATACGCAGTATTTT. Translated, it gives CSASFPDTQYF.

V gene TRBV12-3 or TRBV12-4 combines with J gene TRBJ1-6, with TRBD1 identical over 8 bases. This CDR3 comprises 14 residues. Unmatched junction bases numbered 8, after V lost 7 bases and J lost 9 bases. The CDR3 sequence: CASKTDRVRSPLHF. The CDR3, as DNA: TGTGCCAGCAAAACGGACAGGGTGCGTTCACCCCTCCACTTT.

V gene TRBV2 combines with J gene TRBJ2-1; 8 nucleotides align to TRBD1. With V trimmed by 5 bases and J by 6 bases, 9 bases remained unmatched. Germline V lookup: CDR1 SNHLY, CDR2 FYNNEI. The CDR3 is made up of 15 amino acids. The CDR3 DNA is TGTGCCAGCAGTTCCCGGACAGGGAACGGCAATGAGCAGTTCTTC. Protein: CASSSRTGNGNEQFF.

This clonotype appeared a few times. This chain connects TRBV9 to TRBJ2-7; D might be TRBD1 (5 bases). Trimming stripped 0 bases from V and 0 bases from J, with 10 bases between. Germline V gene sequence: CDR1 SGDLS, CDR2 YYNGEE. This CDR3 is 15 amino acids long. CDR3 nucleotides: TGTGCCAGCAGCGTAGACCCAGGGAACTCCTACGAGCAGTACTTC. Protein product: CASSVDPGNSYEQYF.

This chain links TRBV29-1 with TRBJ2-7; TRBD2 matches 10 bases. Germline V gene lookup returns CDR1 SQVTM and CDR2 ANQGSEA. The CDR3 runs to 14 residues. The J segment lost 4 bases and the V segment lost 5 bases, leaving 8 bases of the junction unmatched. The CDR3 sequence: CSVKASGSGYEQYF. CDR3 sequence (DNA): TGCAGCGTTAAAGCTAGCGGGAGTGGGTACGAGCAGTACTTC.

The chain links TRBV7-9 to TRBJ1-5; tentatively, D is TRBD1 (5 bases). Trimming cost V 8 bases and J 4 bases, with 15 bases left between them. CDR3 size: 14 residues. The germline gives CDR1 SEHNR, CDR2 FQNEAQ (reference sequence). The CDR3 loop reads CASGLRQINQPQHF. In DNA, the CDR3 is TGTGCCAGCGGCCTTCGACAGATAAATCAGCCCCAGCATTTT.

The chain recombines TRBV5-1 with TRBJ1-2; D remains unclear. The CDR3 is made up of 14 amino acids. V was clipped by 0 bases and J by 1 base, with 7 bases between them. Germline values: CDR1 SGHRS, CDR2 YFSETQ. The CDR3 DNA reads TGCGCCAGCAGCTTGGACGGAAATAACTATGGCTACACCTTC. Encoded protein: CASSLDGNNYGYTF.

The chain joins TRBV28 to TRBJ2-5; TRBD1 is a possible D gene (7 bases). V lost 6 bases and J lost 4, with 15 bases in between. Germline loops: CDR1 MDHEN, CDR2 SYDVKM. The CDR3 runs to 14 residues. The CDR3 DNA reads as TGTGCCAGCAGCCAACGACAGGGAGGAGAGACCCAGTACTTC. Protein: CASSQRQGGETQYF. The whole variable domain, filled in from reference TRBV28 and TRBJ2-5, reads DVKVTQSSRYLVKRTGEKVFLECVQDMDHENMFWYRQDPGLGLRLIYFSYDVKMKEKGDIPEGYSVSREKKERFSLILESASTNQTSMYLCASSQRQGGETQYFGPGTRLLVL.

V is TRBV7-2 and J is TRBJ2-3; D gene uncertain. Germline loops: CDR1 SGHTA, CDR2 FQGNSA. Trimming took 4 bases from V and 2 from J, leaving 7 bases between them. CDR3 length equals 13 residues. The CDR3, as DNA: TGTGCCAGCAGCTCAGATCCCACAGATACGCAGTATTTT. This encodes CASSSDPTDTQYF. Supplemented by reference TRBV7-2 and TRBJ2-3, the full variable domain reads GAGVSQSPSNKVTEKGKDVELRCDPISGHTALYWYRQSLGQGLEFLIYFQGNSAPDKSGLPSDRFSAERTGGSVSTLTIQRTQQEDSAVYLCASSSDPTDTQYFGPGTRLTVL.

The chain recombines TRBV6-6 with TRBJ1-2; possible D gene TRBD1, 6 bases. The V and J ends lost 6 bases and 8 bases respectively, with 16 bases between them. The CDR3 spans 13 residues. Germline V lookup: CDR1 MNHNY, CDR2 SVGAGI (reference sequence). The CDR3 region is CASRTNREGGYTF. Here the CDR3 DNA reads TGTGCCAGCAGAACGAACAGGGAAGGGGGCTACACCTTC.

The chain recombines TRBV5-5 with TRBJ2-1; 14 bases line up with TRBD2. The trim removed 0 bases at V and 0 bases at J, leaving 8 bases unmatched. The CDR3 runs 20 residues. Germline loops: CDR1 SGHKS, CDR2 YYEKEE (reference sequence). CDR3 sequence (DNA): TGTGCCAGCAGCTTGGAAGGGACTAGCGGGGGCCCATTCTCCTACAATGAGCAGTTCTTC. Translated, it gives CASSLEGTSGGPFSYNEQFF.

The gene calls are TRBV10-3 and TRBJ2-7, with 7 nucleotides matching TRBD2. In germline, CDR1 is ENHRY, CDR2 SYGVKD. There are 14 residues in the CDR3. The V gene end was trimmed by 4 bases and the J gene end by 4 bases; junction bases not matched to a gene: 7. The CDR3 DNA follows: TGTGCCATCAGTGGAGGACTAGATAAGTACGAGCAGTACTTC. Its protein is CAISGGLDKYEQYF.

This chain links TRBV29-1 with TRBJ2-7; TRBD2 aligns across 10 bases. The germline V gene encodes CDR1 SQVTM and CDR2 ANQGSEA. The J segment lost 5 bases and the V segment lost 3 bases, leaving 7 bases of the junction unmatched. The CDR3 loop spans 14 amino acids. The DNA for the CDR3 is TGCAGCGTTGATCAGGGTCTAGCGGGAGACGAGCAGTACTTC. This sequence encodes CSVDQGLAGDEQYF.

CDR3 sequence (DNA): TGCAGCGTCGAGGGACTAGCGGGACGCACAGATACGCAGTATTTT. Residues: CSVEGLAGRTDTQYF. This chain links TRBV29-1 with TRBJ2-3; 13 bases are a match to TRBD2. Germline V gene sequence: CDR1 SQVTM, CDR2 ANQGSEA. Trimming removed 6 bases from V and 1 base from J; junction bases left unmatched: 4. This CDR3 contains 15 residues.

This CDR3 is CASRAPGTSSLETQYF. The CDR3 nucleotides are TGTGCCAGCAGAGCCCCCGGGACTAGCAGTCTAGAGACCCAGTACTTC. This chain uses TRBV6-2 or TRBV6-3 with TRBJ2-5; 9 bases are shared with TRBD2. This CDR3 has 16 amino acids. The V gene end was trimmed by 6 bases and the J gene end by 4 bases; junction bases not matched to a gene: 12. In germline, CDR1 is MNHEY, CDR2 SVGEGT.

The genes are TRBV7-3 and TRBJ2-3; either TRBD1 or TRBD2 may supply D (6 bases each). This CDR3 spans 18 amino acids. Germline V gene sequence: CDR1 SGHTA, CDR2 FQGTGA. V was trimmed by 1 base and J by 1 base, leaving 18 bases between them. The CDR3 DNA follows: TGTGCCAGCAGCTTAAGGGGGGCGACTTTGGATCGCACAGATACGCAGTATTTT. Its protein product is CASSLRGATLDRTDTQYF.